Included here is one T cell receptor (beta chain) sequence, with context. The source of the sample is a study of blood T cell repertoires in COVID-19. Study details: Donors in the United States, Italy and Spain gave samples during acute or convalescent COVID-19.

The germline V and J ends were trimmed by 0 bases and 0 bases, with 12 bases remaining between them. Germline CDR1 SGDLS, CDR2 YYNGEE. This CDR3 spans 16 amino acids. Assay: immunoSEQ multiplex PCR; the TCRdb copy retains only in-frame clones and omits some. The sample carries approximately 91,000 clones, about 80% recorded once. The genes are TRBV9 and TRBJ1-1; TRBD1 might be the D (6 bases). Source material: peripheral blood. The source of this sequence is a man aged 65-85 years with acute or convalescent COVID-19. The CDR3 DNA reads as TGTGCCAGCAGCGTAGTGAGGGGGAAGGTGAACACTGAAGCTTTCTTT. Translation: CASSVVRGKVNTEAFF.